These 9 T cell receptor beta chains originate from one sample sequenced in a study of cytomegalovirus exposure and HLA in healthy donors. Primers included in the PCR were 60 Vbeta and 13 Jbeta primers. Some clones are missing from TCRdb's copy, which holds only in-frame ones; the method was immunoSEQ multiplex PCR. The sample lists 150,000 to 200,000 clones; approximately 80% were seen once. The sample consisted of PBMCs. Receptor source: a man aged 30 to 45 in good health and CMV-seropositive.

This chain connects TRBV6-5 to TRBJ1-4; tentatively, D is TRBD1 (6 bases). This CDR3 has 13 residues. V was clipped by 10 bases and J by 1 base, with 10 bases between them. Germline V gene lookup returns CDR1 MNHEY and CDR2 SVGAGI. CDR3: CATSRGTNEKLFF. In DNA, the CDR3 is TGTGCCACCTCCAGGGGAACTAATGAAAAACTGTTTTTT.

This chain links TRBV9 with TRBJ2-3; D not certain. Per germline, CDR1 SGDLS and CDR2 YYNGEE. The CDR3 has 14 amino acids. V was shortened by 0 bases and J by 4 bases, with 9 bases between the two germline ends. The CDR3: CASSVGSFPDTQYF. The CDR3 region has the DNA TGTGCCAGCAGCGTAGGAAGCTTCCCAGATACGCAGTATTTT.

The chain is built from TRBV6-5 and TRBJ2-7; 8 positions agree with TRBD2. Germline-derived CDR1 and CDR2 are MNHEY and SVGAGI. The CDR3 is made up of 15 amino acids. V dropped 0 bases and J dropped 4; count of bases not matched to a gene: 5. The CDR3 reads CASSYSRASGYEQYF. The CDR3 DNA reads TGTGCCAGCAGTTACTCCCGGGCTAGCGGGTACGAGCAGTACTTC.

This clone has just a few counts. The rearrangement links TRBV5-4 to TRBJ1-6; D remains ambiguous. Germline assignment: CDR1 SGHNT and CDR2 YYREEE (reference sequence). Trimming took 4 bases from V and 5 from J, leaving 16 bases between them. This CDR3 is built from 16 residues. The CDR3 here is CASSEGGPENNSPLHF. DNA for the CDR3: TGTGCCAGCAGCGAGGGAGGTCCAGAGAATAATTCACCCCTCCACTTT.

The genes are TRBV19 and TRBJ1-1, with D possibly matching TRBD1 (6 bases). Germline V CDR1 and CDR2: LNHDA, SQIVND (reference sequence). V lost 5 bases and J 0 bases, leaving 13 bases between the germline ends. This CDR3 spans 15 amino acids. For the CDR3, the DNA is TGTGCCAGTAGTTTACCGACAGGCCTGAACACTGAAGCTTTCTTT. Its translation: CASSLPTGLNTEAFF.

This clone was detected once. The J gene is TRBJ2-1, the V gene TRBV5-1; 7 nucleotides align to TRBD1. CDR3 length: 12 amino acids. The germline V gene has CDR1 SGHRS and CDR2 YFSETQ. V lost 9 bases, J lost 5 bases, and 5 bases stayed unmatched. The CDR3: CATSGQDNEQFF. The CDR3 nucleotides are TGCGCCACCTCTGGACAGGACAATGAGCAGTTCTTC.

The chain has TRBV28 and TRBJ2-7, with 7 bases fitting TRBD1. The CDR3 is made up of 16 amino acids. The V segment lost 5 bases and the J segment 4 bases; nucleotides outside the gene matches: 14. Germline V gene sequence: CDR1 MDHEN, CDR2 SYDVKM. The CDR3 region has the DNA TGTGCCAGCAGTCAAAACAGGGGTTGGACGGGGTACGAGCAGTACTTC. Encoded protein: CASSQNRGWTGYEQYF.

CDR3 DNA: TGTGCCAGCAGGGATGGACTAGCGGGGTCCGGGGAGCTGTTTTTT. The encoded protein is CASRDGLAGSGELFF. V and J are TRBV2 and TRBJ2-2; 12 positions agree with TRBD2. Germline lookup yields CDR1 SNHLY and CDR2 FYNNEI. V dropped 6 bases and J dropped 6; count of bases not matched to a gene: 5. This CDR3 has 15 residues.

This clone occurred a few times. This CDR3 is CASSLITGINIQYF. The CDR3 region has the DNA TGTGCCAGCAGCTTAATAACAGGGATAAACATTCAGTACTTC. The rearrangement joins TRBV7-2 to TRBJ2-4, with D perhaps TRBD1 (6 bases). Trimming pared 2 bases from V and 6 bases from J, leaving 11 bases between. CDR3 length equals 14 residues. The germline V gene has CDR1 SGHTA and CDR2 FQGNSA.